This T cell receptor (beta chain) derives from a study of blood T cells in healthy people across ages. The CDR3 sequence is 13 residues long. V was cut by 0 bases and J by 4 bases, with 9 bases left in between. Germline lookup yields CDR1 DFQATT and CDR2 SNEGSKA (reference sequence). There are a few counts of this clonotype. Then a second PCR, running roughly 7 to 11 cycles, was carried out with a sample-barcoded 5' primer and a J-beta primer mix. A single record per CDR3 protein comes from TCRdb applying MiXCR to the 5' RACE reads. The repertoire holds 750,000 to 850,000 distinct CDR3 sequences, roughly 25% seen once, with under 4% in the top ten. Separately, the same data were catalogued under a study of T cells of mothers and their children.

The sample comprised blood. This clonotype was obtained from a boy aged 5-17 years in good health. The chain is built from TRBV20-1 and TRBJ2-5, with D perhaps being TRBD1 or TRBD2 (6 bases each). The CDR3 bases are TGCAGTGCTAGAGAAGGGGGGCGAGAGACCCAGTACTTC. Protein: CSAREGGRETQYF.